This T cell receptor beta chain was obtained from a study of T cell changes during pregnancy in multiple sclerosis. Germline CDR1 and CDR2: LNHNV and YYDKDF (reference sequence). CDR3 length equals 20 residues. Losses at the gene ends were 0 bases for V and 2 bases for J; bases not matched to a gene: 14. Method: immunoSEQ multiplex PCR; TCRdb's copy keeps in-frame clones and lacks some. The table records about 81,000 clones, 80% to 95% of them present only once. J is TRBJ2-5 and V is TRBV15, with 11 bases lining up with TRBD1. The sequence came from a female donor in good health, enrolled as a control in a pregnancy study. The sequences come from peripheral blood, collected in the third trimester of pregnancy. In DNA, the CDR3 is TGTGCCACCAGCAGAGATGCGGGGACAGGGGGTAGGCAAAGGCAAGAGACCCAGTACTTC. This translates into CATSRDAGTGGRQRQETQYF.